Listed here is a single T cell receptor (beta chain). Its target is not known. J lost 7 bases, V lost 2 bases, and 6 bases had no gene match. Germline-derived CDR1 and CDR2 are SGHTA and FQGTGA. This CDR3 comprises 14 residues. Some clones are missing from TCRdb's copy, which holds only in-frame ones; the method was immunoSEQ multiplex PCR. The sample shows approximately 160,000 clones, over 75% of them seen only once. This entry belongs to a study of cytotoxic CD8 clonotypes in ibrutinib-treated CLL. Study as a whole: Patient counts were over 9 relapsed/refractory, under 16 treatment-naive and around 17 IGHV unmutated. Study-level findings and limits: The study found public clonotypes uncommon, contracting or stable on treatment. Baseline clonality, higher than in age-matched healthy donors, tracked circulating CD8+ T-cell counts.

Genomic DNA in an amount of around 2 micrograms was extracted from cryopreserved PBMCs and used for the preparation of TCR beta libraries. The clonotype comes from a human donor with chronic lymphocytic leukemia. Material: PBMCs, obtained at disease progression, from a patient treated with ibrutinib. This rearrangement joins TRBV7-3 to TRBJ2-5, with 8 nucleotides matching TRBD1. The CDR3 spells CASSLYVQGGTQYF. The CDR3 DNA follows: TGTGCCAGCAGCTTATATGTACAGGGGGGGACCCAGTACTTC.